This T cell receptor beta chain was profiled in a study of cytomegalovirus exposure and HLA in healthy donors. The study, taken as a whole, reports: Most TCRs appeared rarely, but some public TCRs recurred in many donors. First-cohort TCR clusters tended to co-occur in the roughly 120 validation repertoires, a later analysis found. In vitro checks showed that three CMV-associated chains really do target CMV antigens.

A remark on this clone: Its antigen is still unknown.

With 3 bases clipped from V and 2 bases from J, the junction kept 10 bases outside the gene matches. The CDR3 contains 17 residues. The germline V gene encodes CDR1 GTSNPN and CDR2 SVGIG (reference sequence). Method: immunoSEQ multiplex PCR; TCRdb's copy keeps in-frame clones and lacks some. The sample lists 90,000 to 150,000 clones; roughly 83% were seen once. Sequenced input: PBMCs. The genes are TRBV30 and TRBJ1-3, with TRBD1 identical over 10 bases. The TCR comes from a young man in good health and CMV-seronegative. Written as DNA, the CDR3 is TGTGCCTGGAGCGGATTCACAGGGACAGGGGCTGGAAACACCATATATTTT. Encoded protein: CAWSGFTGTGAGNTIYF.